A selection of T cell receptor beta chains follows, all from one sample in a study of T cells in Graves' hyperthyroidism and ophthalmopathy. TCRdb itself ran the multiplex PCR reads through MiXCR, one entry per CDR3 protein. Seen here are over 650,000 distinct CDR3 sequences, about a sixth observed once, and the top ten hold 8.4%. Material: blood. The origin of the receptors is a man aged 18 to 29 with Graves' hyperthyroidism. Both conserved end residues are part of each CDR3. The D gene is left open where the match is weak. Where a row states a size, it is once, few, many or the class of an expanded clone; other rows omit it.

abundance,v_gene,j_gene,d_gene,CDR3nt,CDR3aa
-,TRBV30,TRBJ2-2,-,TGTGCCTGGAACCCTAGCTATAACACCGGGGAGCTGTTTTTT,CAWNPSYNTGELFF
-,TRBV5-5,TRBJ1-4,-,TGTGCCAGCATCCCCCCTGACGGGGGAAAACTGTTTTTT,CASIPPDGGKLFF
few,TRBV4-3,TRBJ2-5,TRBD2,TGCGCCAGCAGCCAAACGCCCGGTAGGGCTAGCGGCCAAGAGACCCAGTACTTC,CASSQTPGRASGQETQYF
few,TRBV18,TRBJ1-4,-,TGTGCCAGCTCCCAGGGAAGGGGTAATGAAAAACTGTTTTTT,CASSQGRGNEKLFF
many,TRBV7-2,TRBJ2-1,TRBD2,TGTGCCAGCAGCTCGGGAGGTAGCGGGGTCAATGAGCAGTTCTTC,CASSSGGSGVNEQFF
few,TRBV28,TRBJ2-7,TRBD1,TGTGCCAGCACCGAACAGGGGGCCGATAACTACGAGCAGTACTTC,CASTEQGADNYEQYF
many,TRBV2,TRBJ1-5,TRBD1,TGTGCCAGCACCACGACAGGGAATCAGCCCCAGCATTTT,CASTTTGNQPQHF
many,TRBV27,TRBJ2-6,-,TGTGCCAGCAGTTTAATAGGGCCTACAGGCCTCTCTGGGGCCAACGTCCTGACTTTC,CASSLIGPTGLSGANVLTF
-,TRBV20-1,TRBJ2-3,TRBD2,TGCAGTGCTGTGGCTAGCGGGTTCACAGATACGCAGTATTTT,CSAVASGFTDTQYF
many,TRBV28,TRBJ1-1,-,TGTGCCAGCCTTGGACTCATGAACACTGAAGCTTTCTTT,CASLGLMNTEAFF
-,TRBV20-1,TRBJ1-4,-,TGCAGTGCTAGAGATACAGAAAACCCAACTAATGAAAAACTGTTTTTT,CSARDTENPTNEKLFF
-,TRBV24-1,TRBJ1-2,TRBD1,TGTGCCACCAGTGATTCCGGGACAGTTCTAGGCTACACCTTC,CATSDSGTVLGYTF
many,TRBV28,TRBJ2-7,TRBD2,TGTGCCAGCAGCTCGACTAGCGGGAGGTACGAGCAGTACTTC,CASSSTSGRYEQYF
-,TRBV3-1,TRBJ2-3,TRBD2,TGTGCCAGCCGTGGTGCGGGAGGTCTGACAGATACGCAGTATTTT,CASRGAGGLTDTQYF
-,TRBV20-1,TRBJ1-3,TRBD1,TGCAGTGCTAGAGATCAAGGACAGGCTCTCTCTGGAAACACCATATATTTT,CSARDQGQALSGNTIYF
many,TRBV27,TRBJ2-1,-,TGTGCCAGCACGGGATTCGATTACGCGCAGTTCTTC,CASTGFDYAQFF
many,TRBV29-1,TRBJ2-3,-,TGCAGCGTTGAACTGACGGGATACACAGATACGCAGTATTTT,CSVELTGYTDTQYF
many,TRBV12-3/TRBV12-4,TRBJ2-7,-,TGTGCCAGCAGTTCCTCCCTCGGGGGCTACGAGCAGTACTTC,CASSSSLGGYEQYF
-,TRBV13,TRBJ1-1,-,TGTGCCAGCAGCTTAATCAGGGAAGCTTTCTTT,CASSLIREAFF
many,TRBV12-5,TRBJ2-5,-,TGTGCTAGTGGTTTTACCCTGGAGGGAGGAGAGACCCAGTACTTC,CASGFTLEGGETQYF
-,TRBV20-1,TRBJ2-3,-,TGCAGTGCTAGAGATGTGTTTTCGGCCGATACGCAGTATTTT,CSARDVFSADTQYF
few,TRBV5-4,TRBJ1-1,-,TGTGCCAGCAGCGCCCAACAGGGAAGGCAGACTGAAGCTTTCTTT,CASSAQQGRQTEAFF
once,TRBV6-2/TRBV6-3,TRBJ2-1,-,TGTGCCAGCAGGAACCCCCTTATCGGGTCCAGAGGTGAGCAGTTCTTC,CASRNPLIGSRGEQFF
many,TRBV2,TRBJ2-1,-,TGTGCCAGCAACGGGGGGACAGCCCCCTACAATGAGCAGTTCTTC,CASNGGTAPYNEQFF
many,TRBV11-1,TRBJ1-5,-,TGTGCCAGCAGTTTCAGGCCAAATCAGCCCCAGCATTTT,CASSFRPNQPQHF
many,TRBV3-1,TRBJ2-7,-,TGTGCCAGCAGCCAAGATCTCTGGACCTACGAGCAGTACTTC,CASSQDLWTYEQYF
-,TRBV20-1,TRBJ2-7,TRBD2,TGCAGTGCTAGAGAACTAGCGGGGGCCTACGAGCAGTACTTC,CSARELAGAYEQYF
few,TRBV29-1,TRBJ2-1,TRBD1,TGCAGCGGCCGGGACAGGGTCTACAATGAGCAGTTCTTC,CSGRDRVYNEQFF
-,TRBV20-1,TRBJ2-5,-,TGCAGTGCTCGGGACCCAAACCAAGAGACCCAGTACTTC,CSARDPNQETQYF
many,TRBV28,TRBJ2-5,-,TGTGCCAGCAGTTTCTTTCTGCGCCAAGAGACCCAGTACTTC,CASSFFLRQETQYF
-,TRBV10-3,TRBJ1-4,TRBD1,TGTGCCATCAGTGACCTACAGGGGGAGGATGAAAAACTGTTTTTT,CAISDLQGEDEKLFF
-,TRBV7-9,TRBJ1-6,-,TGTGCCAGCAGCTTACGAGAGGGAACCTATAATTCACCCCTCCACTTT,CASSLREGTYNSPLHF
few,TRBV12-3/TRBV12-4,TRBJ2-4,-,TGTGCCAGCAGTGGGACCAAAAACATTCAGTACTTC,CASSGTKNIQYF
-,TRBV27,TRBJ2-2,-,TGTGCCAGCAGTTTAACCGGCGCCACCGGGGAGCTGTTTTTT,CASSLTGATGELFF
few,TRBV30,TRBJ1-6,-,TGTGCCTGGACGGAGTATAATTCACCCCTCCACTTT,CAWTEYNSPLHF
-,TRBV13,TRBJ1-4,-,TGTGCCAGCAGCTTAGATGGGCAAGATGCAACTAATGAAAAACTGTTTTTT,CASSLDGQDATNEKLFF
-,TRBV11-2,TRBJ1-3,-,TGTGCCAGCAGCCCCCTCCACTCTGGAAACACCATATATTTT,CASSPLHSGNTIYF
few,TRBV4-1,TRBJ2-1,TRBD2,TGCGCCAGCAGCCGAAATGCCCCTAGCGGCACCTACAATGAGCAGTTCTTC,CASSRNAPSGTYNEQFF
-,TRBV12-3/TRBV12-4,TRBJ2-5,-,TGTGCCAGCAGTTTTTCGGCGATATCTGCGACCCAGTACTTC,CASSFSAISATQYF
few,TRBV24-1,TRBJ2-4,-,TGTGCCACCAGTGACTCCCGGACCCAGCCCAAAAACATTCAGTACTTC,CATSDSRTQPKNIQYF
many,TRBV7-3,TRBJ2-7,TRBD1,TGTGCCAGCAGCCCCGACAGGGGATCGCAAGAGCAGTACTTC,CASSPDRGSQEQYF
many,TRBV11-1,TRBJ2-2,-,TGTGCCAGCAGCTTAGCCGCCGGGGAGCTGTTTTTT,CASSLAAGELFF
few,TRBV12-3/TRBV12-4,TRBJ1-6,-,TGTGCCAGCAGCTCCCTTTCGAGCTCCTATAATTCACCCCTCCACTTT,CASSSLSSSYNSPLHF
many,TRBV15,TRBJ1-1,-,TGTGCCACCAGCAGAGATGCGGGCGCAGGGAACGAAGCTTTCTTT,CATSRDAGAGNEAFF
-,TRBV30,TRBJ2-7,-,TGTGCCTGGAGGGGACTCAGCTCCTACGAGCAGTACTTC,CAWRGLSSYEQYF
many,TRBV30,TRBJ2-3,-,TGTGCCTGGAGTACCACAGATACGCAGTATTTT,CAWSTTDTQYF
many,TRBV30,TRBJ2-7,-,TGTGCCTGGAGCAGGACGGCCGGAGGAGAGCAGTACTTC,CAWSRTAGGEQYF
few,TRBV6-2/TRBV6-3,TRBJ2-7,-,TGTGCCAGCAGTTCCATTGGCAGGGTGCAGTACTTC,CASSSIGRVQYF
many,TRBV28,TRBJ2-5,-,TGTGCCAGCAGTCCTGCTAGCGAACGTTGGGGAGAGACCCAGTACTTC,CASSPASERWGETQYF
many,TRBV30,TRBJ2-3,TRBD2,TGTGCCTGGAGCTTGGGACTAGCAGAAGATACGCAGTATTTT,CAWSLGLAEDTQYF
many,TRBV7-9,TRBJ2-5,-,TGTGCCAGCAGCTTAGCCAGGCGAGGGACCCAGTACTTC,CASSLARRGTQYF
few,TRBV2,TRBJ2-5,-,TGTGCCAGCAGTGTGAAGACCCAGTACTTC,CASSVKTQYF